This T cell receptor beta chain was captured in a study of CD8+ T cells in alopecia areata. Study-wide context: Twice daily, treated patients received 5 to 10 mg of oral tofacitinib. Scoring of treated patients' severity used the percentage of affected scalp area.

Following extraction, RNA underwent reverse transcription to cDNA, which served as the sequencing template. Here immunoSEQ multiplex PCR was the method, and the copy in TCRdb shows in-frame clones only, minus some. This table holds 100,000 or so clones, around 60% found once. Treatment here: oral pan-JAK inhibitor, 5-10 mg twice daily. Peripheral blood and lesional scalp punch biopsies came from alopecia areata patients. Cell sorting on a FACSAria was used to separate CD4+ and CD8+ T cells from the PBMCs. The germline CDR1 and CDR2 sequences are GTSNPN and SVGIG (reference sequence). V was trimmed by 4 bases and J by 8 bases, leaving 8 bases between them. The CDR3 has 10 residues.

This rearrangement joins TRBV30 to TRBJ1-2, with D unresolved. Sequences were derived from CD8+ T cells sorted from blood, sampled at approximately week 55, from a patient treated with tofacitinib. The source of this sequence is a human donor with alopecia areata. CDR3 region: CAWIGEGYTF. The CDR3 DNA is TGTGCCTGGATCGGGGAGGGCTACACCTTC.